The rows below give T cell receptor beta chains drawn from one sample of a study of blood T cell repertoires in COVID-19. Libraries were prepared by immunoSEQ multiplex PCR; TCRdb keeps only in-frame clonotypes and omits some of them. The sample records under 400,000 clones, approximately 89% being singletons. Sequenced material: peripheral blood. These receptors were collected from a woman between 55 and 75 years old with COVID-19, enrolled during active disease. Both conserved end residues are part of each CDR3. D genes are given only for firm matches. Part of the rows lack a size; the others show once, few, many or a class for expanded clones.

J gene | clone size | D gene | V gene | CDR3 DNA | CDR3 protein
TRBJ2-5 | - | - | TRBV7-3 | TGTGCCAGCAGCTTTCCTCCGGGGGAAAAGACCCAGTACTTC | CASSFPPGEKTQYF
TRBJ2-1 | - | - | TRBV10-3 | TGTGCCATCAGTGTTTTTAGTGAGCAGTTCTTC | CAISVFSEQFF
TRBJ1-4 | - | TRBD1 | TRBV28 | TGTGCCAGCAGTGCAGGGGGCGGGGGTGAAAAACTGTTTTTT | CASSAGGGGEKLFF
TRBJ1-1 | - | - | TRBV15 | TGTGCCACCAGCAGTACCGGGGGTACTGAAGCTTTCTTT | CATSSTGGTEAFF
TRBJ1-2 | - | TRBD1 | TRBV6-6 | TGTGCCATCCAACCGGGACAGGGACGTGGCTACACCTTC | CAIQPGQGRGYTF
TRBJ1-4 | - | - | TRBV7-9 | TGTGCCAGCAGCCTGACCCGGGACGCCGGGAGGAATGAAAAACTGTTTTTT | CASSLTRDAGRNEKLFF
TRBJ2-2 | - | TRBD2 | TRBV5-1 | TGCGCCAGCTCCGGACTAGCGGGGGCTAGCGGGGAGCTGTTTTTT | CASSGLAGASGELFF
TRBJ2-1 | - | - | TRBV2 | TGTGCCAGCTCCCACGGGGGGCCCTTCTCCTACAATGAGCAGTTCTTC | CASSHGGPFSYNEQFF
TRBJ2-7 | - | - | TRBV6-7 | TGTGCCAGCAGTAACCCGACTAGTGACGACGAGCAGTACTTC | CASSNPTSDDEQYF
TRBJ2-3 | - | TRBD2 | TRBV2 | TGTGCCCGCAGACTAGCGGGGGGTGTTGGGACGCAGTATTTT | CARRLAGGVGTQYF
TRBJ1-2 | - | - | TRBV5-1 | TGCGCCAGCAGCTTGGATCTGGCAGTCTATGGCTACACCTTC | CASSLDLAVYGYTF
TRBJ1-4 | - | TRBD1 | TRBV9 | TGTGCCAGCAGCGTAGACCAGGGGGATGAAAAACTGTTTTTT | CASSVDQGDEKLFF
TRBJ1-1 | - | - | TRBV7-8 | TGTGCCAGCAGCTCACGTCAGGGGCGGAACACTGAAGCTTTCTTT | CASSSRQGRNTEAFF
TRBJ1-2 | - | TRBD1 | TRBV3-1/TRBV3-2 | TGTGCCAGCAGCCAAGGGACAGGGTACGACTATGGCTACACCTTC | CASSQGTGYDYGYTF
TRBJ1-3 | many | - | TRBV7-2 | TGTGCCAGCAGCTTACTGAGCTCTGGAAACACCATATATTTT | CASSLLSSGNTIYF
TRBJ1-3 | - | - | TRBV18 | TGTGCCAGCTCACCTATACTGCCCGGGCCAGGGGCGAGCTCTGGAAACACCATATATTTT | CASSPILPGPGASSGNTIYF
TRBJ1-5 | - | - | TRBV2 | TGTGCCAGCAGGGGGGCCTGGGATCAGCCCCAGCATTTT | CASRGAWDQPQHF
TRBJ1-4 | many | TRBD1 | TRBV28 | TGTGCCAGCAGTAAGCCGGGACAGTGGGTTGAAAAACTGTTTTTT | CASSKPGQWVEKLFF
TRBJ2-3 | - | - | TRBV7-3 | TGTGCCAGCAGCTTAAACCCGACAGATACAGATACGCAGTATTTT | CASSLNPTDTDTQYF
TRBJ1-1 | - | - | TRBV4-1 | TGCGCCAGCAGCCCAACGAGGGAAGGGTTCGCTGAAGCTTTCTTT | CASSPTREGFAEAFF
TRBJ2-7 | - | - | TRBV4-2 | TGTGCCAGCAGCCAAGAAACAGGGTACGACGAGCAGTACTTC | CASSQETGYDEQYF
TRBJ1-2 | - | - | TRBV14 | TGCGCCAGCAGCCCGGGATCGTGGATGCGGGGCTACACCTTC | CASSPGSWMRGYTF
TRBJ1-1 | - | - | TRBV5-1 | TGCGCCAGCAGGGACTCACATTATGGGGACACTGAAGCTTTCTTT | CASRDSHYGDTEAFF
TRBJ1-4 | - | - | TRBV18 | TGTGCCAGCTCACAGGGGGTCGGTGAAAAACTGTTTTTT | CASSQGVGEKLFF
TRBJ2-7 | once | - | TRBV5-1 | TGCGCCAGCAGCCTGGACGGCAGGGGAAGCTACGAGCAGTACTTC | CASSLDGRGSYEQYF
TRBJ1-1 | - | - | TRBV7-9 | TGTGCCAGCAGCTTAGCGGGGGCCGACACTGAAGCTTTCTTT | CASSLAGADTEAFF
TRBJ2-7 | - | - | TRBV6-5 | TGTGCCAGCAGTTACAAAGGGGCGTACGAGCAGTACTTC | CASSYKGAYEQYF
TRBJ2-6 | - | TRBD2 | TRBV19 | TGTGCCAGTAGTCAGCGGGGGAGTGGGGCCAACGTCCTGACTTTC | CASSQRGSGANVLTF
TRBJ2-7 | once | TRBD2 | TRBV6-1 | TGTGCCAGCACCTCCACTAGCGGCGCCTCCGAGCAGTACTTC | CASTSTSGASEQYF
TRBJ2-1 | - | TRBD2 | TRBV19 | TGTGCCAGTAGTATCGAAACCTCTAGCGGGGGGGCGTCCTACAATGAGCAGTTCTTC | CASSIETSSGGASYNEQFF
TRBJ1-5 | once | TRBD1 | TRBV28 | TGTGCCAGCAGCCATCCGGGACAGGGTGGCAATCAGCCCCAGCATTTT | CASSHPGQGGNQPQHF
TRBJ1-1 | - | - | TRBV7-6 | TGTGCCAGCAGCTTAGAGCCAGGGGATGGGAGCACTGAAGCTTTCTTT | CASSLEPGDGSTEAFF
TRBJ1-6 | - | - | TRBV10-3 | TGTGCCATCAGTGAATCAGTTGTTCCCCTCCACTTT | CAISESVVPLHF